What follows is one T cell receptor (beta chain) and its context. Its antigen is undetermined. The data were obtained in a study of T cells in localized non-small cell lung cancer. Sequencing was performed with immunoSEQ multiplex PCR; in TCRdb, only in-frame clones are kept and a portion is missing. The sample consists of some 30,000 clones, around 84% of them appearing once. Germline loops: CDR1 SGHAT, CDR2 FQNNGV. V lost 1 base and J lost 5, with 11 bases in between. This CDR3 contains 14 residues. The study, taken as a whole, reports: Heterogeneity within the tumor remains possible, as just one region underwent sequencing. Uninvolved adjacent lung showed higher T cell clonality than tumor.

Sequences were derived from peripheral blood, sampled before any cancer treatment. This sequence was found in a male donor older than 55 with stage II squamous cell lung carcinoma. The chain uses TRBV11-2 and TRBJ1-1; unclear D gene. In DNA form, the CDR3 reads TGTGCCAGCAGCTTAGTATTCGGGCGGACTGAAGCTTTCTTT. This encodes CASSLVFGRTEAFF.